The 16 T cell receptor beta chains reported below all come from one sample, sequenced in a study of shared clonotypes between healthy human individuals. TCRdb keeps only in-frame clones here, not all; method: immunoSEQ multiplex PCR. The top ten clones hold roughly 0.56% of a sample with 1,100,000 or so clones, approximately 80% of them seen once. Input material: memory CD4+ T cells from PBMCs. Subset given: CD45RA-negative fraction. The receptors stem from a young man in good health. Some clones in this sample may be carry-over from other donors' samples.

This chain connects TRBV28 to TRBJ2-3; the D gene is possibly TRBD2 (6 bases). This CDR3 spans 15 amino acids. In germline, CDR1 is MDHEN, CDR2 SYDVKM. V gave up 5 bases and J gave up 4 bases, with 16 bases separating them. The CDR3 bases are TGTGCCAGCAGTGGATTAGCGGAGAGGGCAGATACGCAGTATTTT. It is translated as CASSGLAERADTQYF.

J is TRBJ1-1 and V is TRBV19, with a possible D match to TRBD1 (6 bases). The length of the CDR3 is 17 residues. V was shortened by 4 bases and J by 3 bases, with 21 bases between the two germline ends. The germline V gene has CDR1 LNHDA and CDR2 SQIVND (reference sequence). The CDR3 DNA reads TGTGCCAGTAGTACCCTCAACCCCAGGGGCAGGGACACTGAAGCTTTCTTT. Residues: CASSTLNPRGRDTEAFF. Supplemented by reference TRBV19 and TRBJ1-1, the full variable domain reads DGGITQSPKYLFRKEGQNVTLSCEQNLNHDAMYWYRQDPGQGLRLIYYSQIVNDFQKGDIAEGYSVSREKKESFPLTVTSAQKNPTAFYLCASSTLNPRGRDTEAFFGQGTRLTVV.

The sample holds many counts of this clone. The chain couples TRBV5-1 to TRBJ2-3, with a tentative D call TRBD1 (6 bases). This CDR3 has 14 amino acids. Trimming shortened V by 6 bases and J by 6 bases, and 17 bases separated the two germline ends. Germline CDR1 SGHRS, CDR2 YFSETQ. CDR3: CASMVAGASDTQYF. The CDR3 coding sequence is TGCGCCAGCATGGTGGCAGGGGCCTCCGATACGCAGTATTTT.

The J gene is TRBJ2-6, the V gene TRBV28, with D perhaps TRBD2 (6 bases). Germline V lookup: CDR1 MDHEN, CDR2 SYDVKM. This CDR3 contains 16 residues. Between the trimmed V and J ends, which lost 6 bases and 4 bases, there was a span of 16 bases. The CDR3 sequence is CASSPRGEAGANVLTF. The CDR3, as DNA: TGTGCCAGCAGCCCTCGTGGGGAGGCCGGGGCCAACGTCCTGACTTTC.

The J gene is TRBJ2-3, the V gene TRBV6-1; perhaps TRBD2 as D (5 bases). The CDR3 covers 13 residues. V was pared by 8 bases and J by 2 bases, with 11 bases between. Germline CDR1 reads MNHNS; CDR2 reads SASEGT. The CDR3 loop is CASQIGVTDTQYF. The CDR3 DNA reads as TGTGCCAGCCAGATCGGGGTCACAGATACGCAGTATTTT.

The CDR3 sequence: CASSELISYEQYF. The CDR3 DNA sequence: TGTGCCAGCAGTGAACTGATCTCCTACGAGCAGTACTTC. J is TRBJ2-7 and V is TRBV6-4; D gene ambiguous. V lost 3 bases and J lost 0, with 6 bases in between. Germline V gene lookup returns CDR1 MRHNA and CDR2 SNTAGT. CDR3 length equals 13 residues.

The chain joins TRBV27 to TRBJ2-3; possible D gene TRBD2, 5 bases. Germline assignment: CDR1 MNHEY and CDR2 SMNVEV (reference sequence). The CDR3 is made up of 15 amino acids. The V gene lost 5 bases and the J gene lost 6 bases, with 18 bases spanning the gap. CDR3 residues: CASSIRTPSFDTQYF. As DNA, the CDR3 is TGTGCCAGCAGTATCCGGACTCCCTCTTTCGATACGCAGTATTTT.

The chain combines TRBV6-1 with TRBJ2-4; a possible D gene is TRBD1 (6 bases). Germline loops: CDR1 MNHNS, CDR2 SASEGT. V gave up 4 bases and J gave up 0 bases, with 13 bases separating them. This CDR3 region has 16 residues. CDR3 residues: CASSADRKLAKNIQYF. The CDR3 DNA follows: TGTGCCAGCAGTGCCGACAGGAAACTAGCCAAAAACATTCAGTACTTC.

About this clone: A read error may account for a junction end that differs from germline. The chain is built from TRBV14 and TRBJ1-5; a possible D gene is TRBD1 (5 bases). The germline V gene encodes CDR1 SGHDN and CDR2 FVKESK. The length of the CDR3 is 17 residues. CDR3 nucleotides: TGTGCCAACAGCCTACACGAGGGGAGAGTGCGAAGTCAGCCCCAGCATTTT. This sequence encodes CANSLHEGRVRSQPQHF.

The chain carries TRBV15 and TRBJ2-7, with D unclear. Germline values: CDR1 LNHNV, CDR2 YYDKDF (reference sequence). The CDR3 has 13 residues. The V end lost 1 base, the J end lost 7 bases, and 11 bases lay between the germline ends. The CDR3 DNA reads as TGTGCCACCAGCAGAGTTTCCGCGGAGGAGCAGTACTTC. Translation gives CATSRVSAEEQYF.

The count of this clone is one. The chain is built from TRBV27 and TRBJ2-4; D assignment may be TRBD1 or TRBD2 (5 bases each). Germline V gives CDR1 MNHEY, CDR2 SMNVEV (reference sequence). V lost 8 bases and J lost 5, with 16 bases in between. The CDR3 is made up of 14 amino acids. The CDR3 reads CASSTPLGENIQYF. The CDR3 nucleotides are TGTGCCAGCTCTACCCCTTTGGGGGAAAACATTCAGTACTTC.

This clone was seen repeatedly, ten times or more. This rearrangement joins TRBV7-8 to TRBJ2-7; the D call may be TRBD1 or TRBD2 (6 bases each). There are 14 residues in the CDR3. Trimming took 1 base from V and 2 from J, leaving 9 bases between them. Germline CDR1 reads SGHVS; CDR2 reads FQNEAQ. In DNA, the CDR3 is TGTGCCAGCAGCTTAGAGGGGGGAACCTACGAGCAGTACTTC. Its protein product is CASSLEGGTYEQYF.

The CDR3 spells CASSPTGYEQYF. The DNA for the CDR3 is TGTGCCAGCAGCCCGACTGGGTACGAGCAGTACTTC. V and J are TRBV14 and TRBJ2-7, with no clear D. Trimming left V 4 bases short and J 4 bases short, with 8 bases between. The CDR3 covers 12 residues. The germline CDR1 and CDR2 sequences are SGHDN and FVKESK.

CDR3 region: CASSEDQRGEQFF. In DNA, the CDR3 is TGTGCCAGCAGTGAAGACCAGCGGGGGGAGCAGTTCTTC. The chain is built from TRBV6-1 and TRBJ2-1; 8 nucleotides match TRBD2. V trimming: 1 base; J trimming: 10 bases; junction bases outside the gene matches: 3. This CDR3 spans 13 amino acids. CDR1 MNHNS and CDR2 SASEGT come from the germline V gene.

The J gene is TRBJ2-2, the V gene TRBV5-6; D is unclear. The CDR3 length is 14 residues. Trimming took off 0 bases at V and 4 bases at J, with 7 bases between the two ends. Germline CDR1 and CDR2: SGHDT and YYEEEE. This chain's CDR3 is CASSLDTGTGELFF. The DNA for the CDR3 is TGTGCCAGCAGCTTGGACACGGGCACCGGGGAGCTGTTTTTT.

J is TRBJ2-2 and V is TRBV19; a weak D match, TRBD1 (7 bases). V was cut by 3 bases and J by 5 bases, with 22 bases left in between. This CDR3 contains 18 residues. CDR1 LNHDA and CDR2 SQIVND come from the germline V gene (reference sequence). CDR3 sequence reads: CASSIKHGQEGRTGELFF. The DNA for the CDR3 is TGTGCCAGTAGTATTAAACACGGACAGGAGGGTCGGACCGGGGAGCTGTTTTTT.